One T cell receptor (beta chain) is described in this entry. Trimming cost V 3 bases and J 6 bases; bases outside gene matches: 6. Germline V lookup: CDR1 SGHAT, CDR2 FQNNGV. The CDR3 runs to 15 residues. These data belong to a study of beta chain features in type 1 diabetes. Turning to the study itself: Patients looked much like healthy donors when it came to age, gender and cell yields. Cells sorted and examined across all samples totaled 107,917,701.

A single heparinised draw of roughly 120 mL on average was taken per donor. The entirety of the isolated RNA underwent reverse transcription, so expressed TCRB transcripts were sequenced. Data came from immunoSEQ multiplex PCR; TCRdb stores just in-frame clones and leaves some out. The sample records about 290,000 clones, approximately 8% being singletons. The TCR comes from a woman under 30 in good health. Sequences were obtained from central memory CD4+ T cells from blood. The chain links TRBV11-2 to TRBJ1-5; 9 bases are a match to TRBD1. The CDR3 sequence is CASSFTPGQGQPQHF. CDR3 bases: TGTGCCAGCAGCTTCACACCGGGACAGGGTCAGCCCCAGCATTTT.